This T cell receptor (beta chain) was retrieved from a study of blood T cell repertoires in COVID-19. Profiled with immunoSEQ multiplex PCR; TCRdb holds only in-frame clones, not every one. The sample lists a few hundred thousand clones, about 83% occurring once. The V and J ends lost 7 bases and 4 bases respectively, with 8 bases between them. The CDR3 is made up of 11 amino acids. CDR1 and CDR2 (germline): SNHLY, FYNNEI. The sequenced sample consisted of peripheral blood. The chain joins TRBV2 to TRBJ2-7, with D unclear. This TCR derives from a woman aged 40 to 50 who had recovered from COVID-19. CDR3 sequence (DNA): TGTGCCAGCACTTCTGAGTACGAGCAGTACTTC. This translates into CASTSEYEQYF.